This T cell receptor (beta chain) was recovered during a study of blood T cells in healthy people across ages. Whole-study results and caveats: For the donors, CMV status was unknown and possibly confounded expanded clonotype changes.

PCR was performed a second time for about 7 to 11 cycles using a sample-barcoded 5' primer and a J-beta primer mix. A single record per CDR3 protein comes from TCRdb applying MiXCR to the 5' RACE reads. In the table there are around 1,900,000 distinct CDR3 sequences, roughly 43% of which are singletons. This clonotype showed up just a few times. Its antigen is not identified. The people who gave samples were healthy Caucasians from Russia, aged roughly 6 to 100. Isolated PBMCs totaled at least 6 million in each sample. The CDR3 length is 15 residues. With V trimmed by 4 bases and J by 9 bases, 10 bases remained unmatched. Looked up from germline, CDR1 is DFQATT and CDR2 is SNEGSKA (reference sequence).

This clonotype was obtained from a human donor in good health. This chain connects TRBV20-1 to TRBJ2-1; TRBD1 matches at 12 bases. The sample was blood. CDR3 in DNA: TGCAGTGCTACGCCCTGGGACAGGGGGCTCGGTGAGCAGTTCTTC. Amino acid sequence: CSATPWDRGLGEQFF.